Following are 14 T cell receptor beta chains from one sample sequenced in a study of CD8+CD57+ T cells in acquired aplastic anemia. The template used for profiling TCR beta VDJ and CDR3 was genomic DNA. MiXCR, run by TCRdb on the reads, gives a single entry per CDR3 protein. The top ten hold about 2.5% of the sample, which has about 62,000 distinct CDR3 sequences, around 55% seen once. The source material was sorted CD4+, CD8+, or CD8+CD57+ T cells (not recorded which) from PBMCs. These receptors all come from a human donor in good health, serving as a control.

The chain joins TRBV29-1 to TRBJ2-6, with TRBD1 identical over 9 bases. The trim removed 3 bases at V and 0 bases at J, leaving 6 bases unmatched. Germline CDR1 is SQVTM and CDR2 is ANQGSEA. This CDR3 region has 17 residues. The chain's CDR3 is CSVDPGQGSSGANVLTF. The CDR3 DNA reads TGCAGCGTTGACCCGGGACAGGGAAGCTCTGGGGCCAACGTCCTGACTTTC.

The chain employs TRBV29-1 and TRBJ2-6; 9 bases are shared with TRBD1. CDR3 length: 16 amino acids. The ends lost 4 bases at V and 1 base at J; junction bases unmatched: 5. Germline CDR1 reads SQVTM; CDR2 reads ANQGSEA. The CDR3 DNA follows: TGCAGCGTTGCGACAGGGGGATTTTCTGGGGCCAACGTCCTGACTTTC. Its translation is CSVATGGFSGANVLTF.

This clonotype has a handful of counts. This chain joins TRBV25-1 and TRBJ1-2; TRBD1 matches 7 bases. The CDR3 is made up of 14 amino acids. Germline V CDR1 and CDR2: MGHDK, SYGVNS. Unmatched junction bases numbered 6, after V lost 1 base and J lost 7 bases. CDR3 residues: CASSELLQGTGYTF. CDR3 in DNA: TGTGCCAGCAGTGAATTGTTACAGGGGACTGGCTACACCTTC.

Note on this clonotype: One end of the junction is discordant with germline, which a read error may explain. This chain uses TRBV10-3 with TRBJ1-3; D not certain. The CDR3 runs to 15 residues. Germline CDR1 is ENHRY and CDR2 is SYGVKD. The CDR3 coding sequence is TGTGCCATCAGTGATCAGCTCCTCTCTGGGAACACCATATATTTT. As protein: CAISDQLLSGNTIYF.

This clonotype came up many times. This sequence joins TRBV12-3 or TRBV12-4 and TRBJ1-6; 7 bases are shared with TRBD1. The CDR3 consists of 14 residues. Trimming at V came to 3 bases and at J to 11 bases, leaving 7 bases not matched to a gene. Here the CDR3 DNA reads TGTGCCAGCAGTTTGACAGGGCACAATCCACCCCTCCACTTT. This encodes CASSLTGHNPPLHF.

As concerns this clonotype: Germline is not matched at one junction end, which may reflect a read error. The J gene is TRBJ1-5, the V gene TRBV15, with no clear D. The CDR3 covers 13 residues. Germline V lookup: CDR1 LNHNV, CDR2 YYDKDF (reference sequence). The CDR3 is CATRKGGNQPQHF. The CDR3 DNA is TGTGCCACCAGGAAGGGTGGTAATCAGCCCCAACATTTT. Together with reference TRBV15 and TRBJ1-5, the CDR3 gives the full variable domain: DAMVIQNPRYQVTQFGKPVTLSCSQTLNHNVMYWYQQKSSQAPKLLFHYYDKDFNNEADTPDNFQSRRPNTSFCFLDIRSPGLGDTAMYLCATRKGGNQPQHFGDGTRLSIL.

As for this clonotype: Germline and junction disagree at one end, which may indicate a read error. The chain couples TRBV5-1 to TRBJ2-1; no firm D call. Germline lookup yields CDR1 SGHRS and CDR2 YFSETQ. CDR3 length: 8 residues. CDR3 DNA sequence: TGCGCCAGCAGCTTGGAGGTCTTT. This translates into CASSLEVF.

This rearrangement joins TRBV7-9 to TRBJ1-5; D gene ambiguous. V was cut by 4 bases and J by 7 bases, with 5 bases left in between. Germline CDR1 reads SEHNR; CDR2 reads FQNEAQ (reference sequence). CDR3 length equals 11 residues. CDR3 in amino acids: CASSSGQPQHF. CDR3 bases: TGTGCCAGCAGCTCGGGACAGCCCCAGCATTTT. Full variable domain (outside the CDR3, taken from reference TRBV7-9 and TRBJ1-5): DTGVSQNPRHKITKRGQNVTFRCDPISEHNRLYWYRQTLGQGPEFLTYFQNEAQLEKSRLLSDRFSAERPKGSFSTLEIQRTEQGDSAMYLCASSSGQPQHFGDGTRLSIL.

The chain couples TRBV20-1 to TRBJ2-1, with 9 bases fitting TRBD2. V gave up 3 bases and J gave up 0 bases; unmatched junction bases: 9. CDR1 and CDR2 from the germline V gene are DFQATT and SNEGSKA (reference sequence). This CDR3 is 17 amino acids long. The CDR3 is CSARSPSGTYSYNEQFF. The CDR3 DNA reads TGCAGTGCTAGGTCGCCTAGCGGGACCTACTCCTACAATGAGCAGTTCTTC.

There are a few counts of this clonotype. This sequence joins TRBV19 and TRBJ2-7; possibly TRBD1 or TRBD2 for D (6 bases each). Germline values: CDR1 LNHDA, CDR2 SQIVND (reference sequence). Trimming left V 9 bases short and J 9 bases short, with 18 bases between. This CDR3 region has 12 residues. Here the CDR3 DNA reads TGTGCCAGCAGCAGGGACGGGGGCGGGCAGTACTTC. Its protein product is CASSRDGGGQYF.

This sequence joins TRBV2 and TRBJ1-5, with 11 bases fitting TRBD1. After removal of 5 bases from V and 7 bases from J, the junction contained 7 bases not matched to a gene. The CDR3 runs to 15 residues. Germline V gene data show CDR1 as SNHLY and CDR2 as FYNNEI. CDR3 bases: TGTGCCAGCAGTTTAAGGACAGGGGGCAGGCAGCCCCAGCATTTT. It specifies CASSLRTGGRQPQHF.

Worth noting for this clonotype: No conserved phenylalanine or tryptophan is present at the end of the CDR3, so a read error is the likely explanation. The chain uses TRBV19 and TRBJ2-1, with a tentative D call TRBD2 (5 bases). In germline, CDR1 is LNHDA, CDR2 SQIVND (reference sequence). The CDR3 consists of 17 residues. Trimming cost V 7 bases and J 6 bases, with 25 bases left between them. The CDR3 spells CASTMDPYSTRINEQFL. DNA of the CDR3: TGTGCCAGTACTATGGACCCGTATAGCACTAGGATCAATGAGCAGTTCCTC.

As regards this clonotype: This CDR3 fails to terminate in the conserved phenylalanine or tryptophan, so it likely reflects a read error. The chain recombines TRBV19 with TRBJ2-7; unclear D gene. Germline CDR1 reads LNHDA; CDR2 reads SQIVND (reference sequence). V was trimmed by 1 base and J by 7 bases, leaving 5 bases between them. This CDR3 is 11 amino acids long. The CDR3 region has the DNA TGTGCCAGTAGTATAGGTACAGAGCAGTACCTC. Translating gives CASSIGTEQYL.

This rearrangement joins TRBV29-1 to TRBJ2-5; the D is unclear. V was pared by 8 bases and J by 2 bases, with 3 bases between. CDR3 length equals 9 residues. CDR1 is SQVTM and CDR2 is ANQGSEA in the germline V gene. CDR3 residues: CSLQETQYF. CDR3 coding DNA: TGCAGCTTACAAGAGACCCAGTACTTC.